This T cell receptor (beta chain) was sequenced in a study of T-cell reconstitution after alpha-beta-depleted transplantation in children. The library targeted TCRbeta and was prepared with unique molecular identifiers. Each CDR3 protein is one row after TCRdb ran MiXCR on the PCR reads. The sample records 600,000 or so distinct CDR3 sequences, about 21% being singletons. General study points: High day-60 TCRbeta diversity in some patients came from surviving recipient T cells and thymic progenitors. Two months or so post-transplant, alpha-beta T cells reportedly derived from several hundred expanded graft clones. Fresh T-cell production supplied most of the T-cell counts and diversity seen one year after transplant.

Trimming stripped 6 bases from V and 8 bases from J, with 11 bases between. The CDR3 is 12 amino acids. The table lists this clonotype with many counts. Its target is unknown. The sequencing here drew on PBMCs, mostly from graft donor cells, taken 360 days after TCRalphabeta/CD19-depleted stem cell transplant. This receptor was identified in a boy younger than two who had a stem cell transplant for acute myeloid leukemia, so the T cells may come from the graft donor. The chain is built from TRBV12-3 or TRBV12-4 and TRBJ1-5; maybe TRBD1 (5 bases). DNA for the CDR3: TGTGCCAGCAGGTTGACGGGGGAGCCCCAGCATTTT. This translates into CASRLTGEPQHF.